This is a list of T cell receptor beta chains from one sample in a study of T-cell memory formation after mild COVID-19. TCRdb ran MiXCR on the 5' RACE reads and lists one entry per CDR3 protein. In the table there are under 35,000 distinct CDR3 sequences, roughly 15% of which are singletons. The source material was PBMCs or a T cell subset sorted from them (not recorded which). All receptors derive from an adult who had mild COVID-19 (a few samples of this study predate the infection). Cell type and time point are not known. CDR3s include the opening cysteine and the closing phenylalanine or tryptophan. A D gene is named only where the DNA matches it firmly. Size is omitted from some rows. Given values are once, few, many or a class for expanded clones.

>-|TRBJ1-2|TRBV16|few
CASSQFGRSYGYTF
TGTGCCAGCAGCCAATTCGGCAGGTCCTATGGCTACACCTTC
>TRBD1|TRBJ1-1|TRBV5-1|many
CASSATGGGTEAFF
TGCGCCAGCAGCGCCACAGGGGGCGGCACTGAAGCTTTCTTT
>TRBD2|TRBJ2-7|TRBV20-1|-
CSARVVAGVGEQYF
TGCAGTGCTAGAGTGGTAGCGGGAGTGGGAGAGCAGTACTTC
>-|TRBJ2-3|TRBV5-1|many
CASSPHPEDTQYF
TGCGCCAGCAGCCCACATCCTGAAGATACGCAGTATTTT
>TRBD1|TRBJ1-5|TRBV4-2|many
CASSHSGTGDQPQHF
TGTGCCAGCAGCCACTCCGGGACAGGGGATCAGCCCCAGCATTTT
>-|TRBJ2-6|TRBV7-3|many
CASSSRLGGGRSSGANVLTF
TGTGCCAGCAGCTCCCGATTAGGGGGTGGCCGGTCCTCTGGGGCCAACGTCCTGACTTTC
>-|TRBJ2-7|TRBV20-1|-
CSAALLGDDEQYF
TGCAGTGCCGCCCTTCTAGGGGACGACGAGCAGTACTTC
>-|TRBJ2-1|TRBV4-3|many
CASSQDFSRTFGRGNEQFF
TGCGCCAGCAGCCAAGATTTTTCTAGGACTTTTGGGCGGGGCAATGAGCAGTTCTTC
>-|TRBJ2-1|TRBV20-1|many
CSASLANNEQFF
TGCAGTGCTAGTCTCGCCAACAATGAGCAGTTCTTC
>-|TRBJ2-5|TRBV7-2|many
CASSFTLSGETQYF
TGTGCCAGCAGCTTCACTCTCAGTGGGGAGACCCAGTACTTC
>TRBD2|TRBJ2-5|TRBV7-2|many
CASSLDRRSGRVFQETQYF
TGTGCCAGCAGCTTAGATCGACGTAGCGGGAGGGTATTTCAAGAGACCCAGTACTTC
>-|TRBJ2-7|TRBV6-2/TRBV6-3|once
CASSLRDGSYEQYF
TGTGCCAGCAGCCTCCGGGACGGGTCCTACGAGCAGTACTTC
>-|TRBJ1-2|TRBV29-1|once
CSPRGYTF
TGCAGCCCTCGAGGCTACACCTTC
>-|TRBJ2-2|TRBV18|many
CASSPAGNTGELFF
TGTGCCAGCTCCCCCGCCGGAAACACCGGGGAGCTGTTTTTT
>-|TRBJ1-1|TRBV10-3|many
CASRAGPTEAFF
TGTGCCAGTAGGGCAGGCCCCACTGAAGCTTTCTTT
>TRBD2|TRBJ2-1|TRBV9|-
CASSPLSGTSGSNEQFF
TGTGCCAGCAGCCCACTCTCCGGGACTAGCGGAAGCAATGAGCAGTTCTTC
>-|TRBJ2-3|TRBV19|many
CASSLTWTDTQYF
TGTGCCAGTAGCCTCACTTGGACAGATACGCAGTATTTT
>-|TRBJ1-2|TRBV15|many
CATSSRGQDYYGYTF
TGTGCCACCAGCAGTCGGGGCCAGGACTACTATGGCTACACCTTC
>TRBD2|TRBJ2-1|TRBV20-1|many
CSARALLFSGGPPDEQFF
TGCAGTGCTAGAGCCCTCCTCTTTAGCGGGGGGCCACCGGATGAGCAGTTCTTC
>-|TRBJ2-2|TRBV4-3|many
CASSRAGELFF
TGCGCCAGCAGCCGGGCCGGGGAGCTGTTTTTT